This T cell receptor (beta chain) was sequenced in a study of beta chain features in type 1 diabetes. General study points: All four CD4+ subsets from Type 1 diabetes patients carried moderately but significantly shorter TCRB CDR3s.

TCRB transcripts that were expressed got sequenced, as all of the isolated RNA had been reverse transcribed. It was found that naive, central memory and regulatory T cell samples averaged about 3.57 million reads. Profiled with immunoSEQ multiplex PCR; TCRdb holds only in-frame clones, not every one. The data show about 370,000 clones, around 16% seen once. This clone was counted a few times. No antigen is known for it. V was pared by 0 bases and J by 9 bases, with 18 bases between. The V gene's germline CDR1 is LGHNA and CDR2 YSLEER. The CDR3 length is 16 residues. J is TRBJ2-1 and V is TRBV4-3; the D gene is possibly TRBD2 (6 bases). This receptor was identified in a woman aged 18-29 years in good health. Sequencing was done on a sample of naive CD4+ T cells from blood. The CDR3 loop is CASSQEGRRQRAEQFF. DNA for the CDR3: TGCGCCAGCAGCCAAGAAGGGAGAAGACAGCGGGCTGAGCAGTTCTTC.